Presented here are 29 T cell receptor beta chains from one specimen sequenced in a study of cytomegalovirus exposure and HLA in healthy donors. TCRdb keeps only in-frame clones here, not all; method: immunoSEQ multiplex PCR. This sample has 100,000 to 150,000 clones, with roughly nine tenths found just once. Sequenced: PBMCs. These receptors came from a woman between 18 and 29 years old in good health and CMV-seronegative.

This clone was observed a few times. For the CDR3, the DNA is TGTGCCAGCTCACCAACGGACAGCCAGGGCGACGAGCAGTACTTC. Translation gives CASSPTDSQGDEQYF. This chain links TRBV18 with TRBJ2-7, with D possibly TRBD1 on 6 matching bases. Germline CDR1 is KGHSH and CDR2 is LQKENI. V was shortened by 2 bases and J by 5 bases, with 16 bases between the two germline ends. The CDR3 has 15 amino acids.

This clone was counted once. The J gene is TRBJ2-2, the V gene TRBV7-9, with 12 bases aligning to TRBD2. Germline assignment: CDR1 SEHNR and CDR2 FQNEAQ (reference sequence). This CDR3 comprises 17 residues. V lost 5 bases to trimming and J lost 2 bases; unmatched junction nucleotides: 6. Here the CDR3 DNA reads TGTGCCAGCAGCGACCGGACTAGCGGGGAAAACACCGGGGAGCTGTTTTTT. This codes for CASSDRTSGENTGELFF.

V is TRBV7-3 and J is TRBJ2-1, with 8 positions matching TRBD1. The J segment lost 0 bases and the V segment lost 4 bases, leaving 2 bases of the junction unmatched. Germline V gives CDR1 SGHTA, CDR2 FQGTGA. This CDR3 has 15 amino acids. The CDR3 protein is CASSSDRGSYNEQFF. The CDR3 nucleotides are TGTGCCAGCAGCTCCGACAGGGGCTCCTACAATGAGCAGTTCTTC.

This chain uses TRBV7-9 with TRBJ2-3; 7 nucleotides align to TRBD1. Germline V CDR1 and CDR2: SEHNR, FQNEAQ (reference sequence). V dropped 2 bases and J dropped 1; count of bases not matched to a gene: 3. The CDR3 extends over 15 amino acids. This chain's CDR3 is CASSLFQGGTDTQYF. For the CDR3, the DNA is TGTGCCAGCAGCTTATTCCAGGGGGGCACAGATACGCAGTATTTT.

V gene TRBV6-6 combines with J gene TRBJ2-4; the match to TRBD1 covers 9 bases. The CDR3 extends over 16 amino acids. Germline values: CDR1 MNHNY, CDR2 SVGAGI (reference sequence). Germline trimming cut 1 base from V and 1 base from J; bases unmatched to any gene: 2. The CDR3 here is CASSYWDREAKNIQYF. The CDR3, as DNA: TGTGCCAGCAGTTACTGGGACAGGGAGGCCAAAAACATTCAGTACTTC.

This rearrangement joins TRBV5-1 to TRBJ2-1; TRBD1 agrees at 8 bases. The germline CDR1 and CDR2 sequences are SGHRS and YFSETQ. V was pared by 4 bases and J by 5 bases, with 11 bases of the junction left unmatched. This CDR3 region has 16 residues. The CDR3 nucleotides are TGCGCCAGCAGCCGGCAGGGGGCCGCTACCGACAATGAGCAGTTCTTC. As protein: CASSRQGAATDNEQFF.

V is TRBV7-2 and J is TRBJ2-2; 7 bases match TRBD2. Per the germline V gene, CDR1 is SGHTA and CDR2 is FQGNSA. There are 15 residues in the CDR3. J gave up 5 bases and V 8 bases, and 11 bases lay outside the gene matches. Written as DNA, the CDR3 is TGTGCCAGCCCTCTAAGGTGGGGAGGGACCGGGGAGCTGTTTTTT. This translates into CASPLRWGGTGELFF.

The rearrangement joins TRBV5-1 to TRBJ1-1; D is ambiguous. Trimming stripped 4 bases from V and 0 bases from J, with 7 bases between. The CDR3 extends over 13 amino acids. In germline, CDR1 is SGHRS, CDR2 YFSETQ. The CDR3 nucleotides read TGCGCCAGCAGCCCAGCGGTGAACACTGAAGCTTTCTTT. Translating it yields CASSPAVNTEAFF.

For the CDR3, the DNA is TGTGCCAGCAGCGGGGGGTTAGCCAAAAACATTCAGTACTTC. Encoded protein: CASSGGLAKNIQYF. The gene calls are TRBV11-2 and TRBJ2-4, with D tentatively TRBD2 (6 bases). The V and J ends lost 5 bases and 0 bases respectively, with 8 bases between them. The CDR3 has 14 amino acids. Germline-derived CDR1 and CDR2 are SGHAT and FQNNGV.

This clone was seen many times. The chain recombines TRBV4-1 with TRBJ2-1, with D tentatively TRBD1 (5 bases). Germline V gives CDR1 MGHRA, CDR2 YSYEKL. This CDR3 is built from 17 residues. Deletions cut 0 bases from V and 8 bases from J, with 20 bases between. The CDR3 spells CASSQDLWTRSSHEQFF. The CDR3 DNA follows: TGCGCCAGCAGCCAAGATTTATGGACACGGTCTTCCCATGAGCAGTTCTTC.

This clone appeared once. This chain connects TRBV4-1 to TRBJ1-1; 7 positions agree with TRBD1. The CDR3 loop spans 19 amino acids. With 3 bases clipped from V and 0 bases from J, the junction kept 16 bases outside the gene matches. CDR1 is MGHRA and CDR2 is YSYEKL in the germline V gene. The CDR3 spells CASSHVPTGPSGLNTEAFF. CDR3 in DNA: TGCGCCAGCAGCCATGTTCCGACAGGGCCCTCGGGGTTGAACACTGAAGCTTTCTTT.

This chain joins TRBV7-2 and TRBJ2-1; D not certain. Per germline, CDR1 SGHTA and CDR2 FQGNSA. The CDR3 contains 17 residues. V was pared by 3 bases and J by 2 bases, with 17 bases between. DNA for the CDR3: TGTGCCAGCAGCTTGCCCGAGGCACCCTGGACCTACAATGAGCAGTTCTTC. It encodes CASSLPEAPWTYNEQFF.

The chain couples TRBV21-1 to TRBJ2-7; the D call of TRBD2 is as the table states it, not checked on the DNA. TRBV21-1 is flagged as a pseudogene. This CDR3 spans 15 amino acids. CDR3 nucleotides: TGTGCCAGATTAGCCTCGAACCCCTTGCCCTACGAGCAGTACTTC. Its protein product is CARLASNPLPYEQYF.

DNA of the CDR3: TGTGCCAGCAGCCCCGGGCCAGGCAGGGAAGACGAACCCCAGCATTTT. It is translated as CASSPGPGREDEPQHF. The chain combines TRBV5-6 with TRBJ1-5, with D perhaps TRBD1 (5 bases). The germline V gene has CDR1 SGHDT and CDR2 YYEEEE. Trimming shortened V by 4 bases and J by 10 bases, and 24 bases separated the two germline ends. This CDR3 is built from 16 residues.

The chain is built from TRBV2 and TRBJ1-6; 8 bases fit TRBD1. This CDR3 comprises 15 residues. Looked up from germline, CDR1 is SNHLY and CDR2 is FYNNEI. V dropped 6 bases and J dropped 5; count of bases not matched to a gene: 6. The chain's CDR3 is CASRATGVDNSPLHF. CDR3 nucleotide sequence: TGTGCCAGCAGAGCGACAGGGGTAGATAATTCACCCCTCCACTTT. Drawing the rest from reference TRBV2 and TRBJ1-6, the complete variable domain is EPEVTQTPSHQVTQMGQEVILRCVPISNHLYFYWYRQILGQKVEFLVSFYNNEISEKSEIFDDQFSVERPDGSNFTLKIRSTKLEDSAMYFCASRATGVDNSPLHFGNGTRLTVT.

The chain joins TRBV29-1 to TRBJ1-2; a weak D match, TRBD1 (5 bases). Per germline, CDR1 SQVTM and CDR2 ANQGSEA. The CDR3 sequence is 14 residues long. V lost 6 bases to trimming and J lost 0 bases, with 14 bases between them. The CDR3, as DNA: TGCAGCGTCCGCATCGACAGTACTAACTATGGCTACACCTTC. Its translation: CSVRIDSTNYGYTF.

The chain couples TRBV25-1 to TRBJ2-7; 10 bases are a match to TRBD1. The CDR3 is made up of 16 amino acids. V trimming: 3 bases; J trimming: 1 base; junction bases outside the gene matches: 6. Germline CDR1 MGHDK, CDR2 SYGVNS. The CDR3 protein is CASSEPGQGSSYEQYF. CDR3 bases: TGTGCCAGCAGTGAGCCGGGACAGGGGTCATCCTACGAGCAGTACTTC.

The rearrangement uses TRBV19 and TRBJ1-5; 8 bases map to TRBD1. The CDR3 runs 17 residues. V dropped 4 bases and J dropped 1; count of bases not matched to a gene: 9. The germline CDR1 and CDR2 sequences are LNHDA and SQIVND (reference sequence). CDR3 DNA sequence: TGTGCCAGTAGTAGGAGGTGGACAGGGATCAGCAATCAGCCCCAGCATTTT. Translation: CASSRRWTGISNQPQHF.

The rearrangement links TRBV4-2 to TRBJ2-5; TRBD2 matches at 8 bases. Germline assignment: CDR1 LGHNA and CDR2 YNFKEQ. The V and J ends lost 3 bases and 3 bases, in that order; junction bases with no gene match: 6. The CDR3 has 15 amino acids. CDR3 sequence (DNA): TGTGCCAGCAGCCAGGAACTAGCGGCAGAAGAGACCCAGTACTTC. Its translation is CASSQELAAEETQYF.

This sequence joins TRBV12-2 and TRBJ1-6; the DNA was not used to check the table's D call, TRBD1. TRBV12-2 is a known pseudogene. This CDR3 comprises 15 residues. The CDR3 sequence is CASRLLGGRNSPLHF. The CDR3 nucleotides are TGTGCAAGTCGCTTATTAGGGGGTCGGAATTCACCCCTCCACTTT.

This chain links TRBV11-2 with TRBJ2-7; no clear D. The CDR3 sequence is 10 residues long. CDR1 and CDR2 from the germline V gene are SGHAT and FQNNGV. Between the trimmed V and J ends, which lost 4 bases and 4 bases, there was a span of 2 bases. The CDR3 spells CASSSYEQYF. The CDR3 DNA reads as TGTGCCAGCAGCTCATACGAGCAGTACTTC.

The chain uses TRBV18 and TRBJ2-3; 13 bases fit TRBD2. The V gene end was trimmed by 5 bases and the J gene end by 5 bases; junction bases not matched to a gene: 19. From germline, CDR1 is KGHSH and CDR2 LQKENI. This CDR3 region has 20 residues. DNA of the CDR3: TGTGCCAGCTCATCCCGGACTAGCGGGGGCCCCAGAGCCTCCGTAGATACGCAGTATTTT. Amino acids: CASSSRTSGGPRASVDTQYF.

CDR3 in amino acids: CASSQEGQGIAEAFF. The CDR3, as DNA: TGCGCCAGCAGCCAGGAAGGACAGGGGATCGCTGAAGCTTTCTTT. The V and J genes are TRBV5-1 and TRBJ1-1, with 9 bases fitting TRBD1. Losses at the gene ends were 4 bases for V and 6 bases for J; bases not matched to a gene: 10. Germline CDR1 is SGHRS and CDR2 is YFSETQ. The CDR3 length is 15 residues.

This sequence joins TRBV6-1 and TRBJ2-1; 8 nucleotides agree with TRBD2. The germline CDR1 and CDR2 sequences are MNHNS and SASEGT. V was pared by 4 bases and J by 12 bases, with 17 bases of the junction left unmatched. There are 16 residues in the CDR3. In nucleotides, the CDR3 is TGTGCCAGCAGTGCGTCCACGGTCGGGGGGGTCCAGGGGCAGTTCTTC. It yields the protein CASSASTVGGVQGQFF.

The chain uses TRBV4-2 and TRBJ2-3; D perhaps matches TRBD2 (6 bases). V lost 2 bases and J lost 0, with 12 bases in between. The germline CDR1 and CDR2 sequences are LGHNA and YNFKEQ. The CDR3 extends over 16 amino acids. The CDR3 nucleotides read TGTGCCAGCAGCCAATCTGCTCGGGGGAGCACAGATACGCAGTATTTT. Translation gives CASSQSARGSTDTQYF.

This sequence joins TRBV7-2 and TRBJ1-6, with D possibly matching TRBD1 (5 bases). The CDR3 length is 16 residues. CDR1 is SGHTA, CDR2 FQGNSA, per germline. The V end was cut by 1 base, the J end by 7 bases, with 14 bases between. CDR3 sequence (DNA): TGTGCCAGCAGCTTAGGTCTTACAGGTCTCAATTCACCCCTCCACTTT. Translation gives CASSLGLTGLNSPLHF.

The J gene is TRBJ2-1, the V gene TRBV5-6; D call uncertain. This CDR3 spans 15 amino acids. CDR1 SGHDT and CDR2 YYEEEE come from the germline V gene. Trimming cost V 1 base and J 5 bases, with 13 bases left between them. DNA for the CDR3: TGTGCCAGCAGCTTGTCTCCCCGGGTTCACAATGAGCAGTTCTTC. It is translated as CASSLSPRVHNEQFF.

The chain couples TRBV29-1 to TRBJ1-2, with D possibly matching TRBD1 (5 bases). The V and J ends lost 8 bases and 3 bases respectively, with 13 bases between them. This CDR3 spans 12 amino acids. Per germline, CDR1 SQVTM and CDR2 ANQGSEA. The CDR3 protein is CSLSGDHYGYTF. The CDR3 DNA reads as TGCAGCCTCTCGGGGGACCACTATGGCTACACCTTC.

CDR3 bases: TGTGCCAGCAGAACGGCGGGCTCTGGAAACACCATATATTTT. Its translation: CASRTAGSGNTIYF. The V gene is TRBV6-1, the J gene TRBJ1-3; D unresolved. The germline V and J ends were trimmed by 6 bases and 0 bases, with 9 bases remaining between them. This CDR3 comprises 14 residues. In germline, CDR1 is MNHNS, CDR2 SASEGT.